The 8 T cell receptor beta chains below come from one sample, sequenced in a study of identical twins. TCRdb independently ran MiXCR on the 5' RACE reads; one entry per CDR3 protein. The profile covers a few hundred thousand distinct CDR3 sequences, with more than 9% appearing a single time and around 3.2% taken by the ten largest. These same records also appear under a second study, on yellow fever vaccine responses in identical twins.

The source material was PBMCs. These receptors came from a young woman in good health.

In this sample, this clonotype turned up a few times. The chain is built from TRBV6-4 and TRBJ2-1; D is possibly TRBD2 (5 bases). The CDR3 length is 13 residues. V was clipped by 7 bases and J by 3 bases, with 10 bases between them. Germline values: CDR1 MRHNA, CDR2 SNTAGT. The CDR3 DNA reads TGTGCCAGCACAGCGGTCAACTACAATGAGCAGTTCTTC. Translated, it gives CASTAVNYNEQFF.

This clonotype appeared a few times. This rearrangement joins TRBV21-1 to TRBJ2-3. TRBV21-1 corresponds to a pseudogene. The CDR3 length is 17 residues. The CDR3: CASSLASHNSVSDTQYF. CDR3 DNA sequence: TGTGCCAGCAGCCTAGCGTCCCACAACTCAGTTTCAGATACGCAGTATTTT.

This clonotype was seen repeatedly, ten times or more. V is TRBV11-2 and J is TRBJ2-5, with a tentative D call TRBD2 (5 bases). Germline assignment: CDR1 SGHAT and CDR2 FQNNGV. Trimming took 1 base from V and 3 from J, leaving 12 bases between them. CDR3 length: 15 amino acids. Here the CDR3 DNA reads TGTGCCAGCAGCTTAGTGAAGGGAGTAAAAGAGACCCAGTACTTC. Amino acid sequence: CASSLVKGVKETQYF.

The V call is TRBV7-3, the J call TRBJ2-5, with 8 bases lining up with TRBD2. Germline loops: CDR1 SGHTA, CDR2 FQGTGA. This CDR3 has 13 amino acids. The V and J ends lost 6 bases and 5 bases, in that order; junction bases with no gene match: 5. The CDR3 region is CASSRTSRETQYF. The CDR3 DNA is TGTGCCAGCAGTCGGACTAGCCGGGAGACCCAGTACTTC.

This clonotype was counted ten times or more. J is TRBJ2-5 and V is TRBV4-3; no clear D. The CDR3 contains 13 residues. Germline CDR1 is LGHNA and CDR2 is YSLEER. Trimming cost V 0 bases and J 7 bases, with 9 bases left between them. In DNA, the CDR3 is TGCGCCAGCAGCCAAGAGGTTCATTGGACCCAGTACTTC. Encoded protein: CASSQEVHWTQYF.

The chain has TRBV7-2 and TRBJ1-1; a possible D gene is TRBD1 (5 bases). The CDR3 consists of 14 residues. The germline V and J ends were trimmed by 4 bases and 1 base, with 10 bases remaining between them. CDR1 SGHTA and CDR2 FQGNSA come from the germline V gene. The CDR3: CASSYGGSNTEAFF. DNA of the CDR3: TGTGCCAGCAGCTATGGGGGTTCGAACACTGAAGCTTTCTTT. Using reference TRBV7-2 and TRBJ1-1 for the parts outside the CDR3, the full variable domain is GAGVSQSPSNKVTEKGKDVELRCDPISGHTALYWYRQSLGQGLEFLIYFQGNSAPDKSGLPSDRFSAERTGGSVSTLTIQRTQQEDSAVYLCASSYGGSNTEAFFGQGTRLTVV.

This sequence joins TRBV29-1 and TRBJ2-3; possibly TRBD1 for D (6 bases). With 1 base removed from V and 2 bases from J, the gap between germline ends came to 19 bases. CDR1 is SQVTM, CDR2 ANQGSEA, per germline. The CDR3 totals 17 residues. CDR3 coding DNA: TGCAGCGTTGAAGTCTTCCGGGTCAGGGGTGACACAGATACGCAGTATTTT. Translated: CSVEVFRVRGDTDTQYF.

This clonotype was recorded at least ten times. V gene TRBV27 combines with J gene TRBJ2-2; 7 bases align to TRBD1. This CDR3 region has 16 residues. Looked up from germline, CDR1 is MNHEY and CDR2 is SMNVEV (reference sequence). V shed 8 bases, J shed 1 base, and the junction held 10 bases outside the gene matches. The chain's CDR3 is CASLKAWTGNTGELFF. Written as DNA, the CDR3 is TGTGCCAGCTTGAAGGCGTGGACAGGGAACACCGGGGAGCTGTTTTTT.